This entry is about one TCR beta chain. What antigen it recognizes has not been identified. Qualities for individual bases were not recorded, and no much larger clone is one base off. The data stem from a study of T cell repertoires in cytomegalovirus infection (dated by TCRdb to between 2018 and 2021). Looking at the study overall: Donor HLA type was relevant to the analysis, as public TCR beta signatures indicated carriage of CMV infection together with the matching HLA type.

The sequencer was an Illumina HiSeq 1500. Using fastp at Q25 and MiXCR, TCRdb reprocessed the public reads and kept productive beta chains. Identical CDR3 proteins give one entry, which carries the most common genes and DNA. The sample yields 250,000 to 300,000 distinct CDR3 sequences; roughly 25% were counted once. The ten largest clonotypes hold around 13% of the sample. Summary of the overall study and its limitations: In both this cohort and an independent cohort of 350 to 400 donors, the cumulative frequency of public TCR beta family members distinguished carriers of CMV infection plus the relevant HLA type. The ex vivo response was dominated by HLA-C-restricted CMV-specific TCR beta clonotypes, which also provided the single most frequent clonotype in two of eight donors.

From a lookup of the germline V gene (reference sequence), CDR1 and CDR2 are LNHNV and YYDKDF. Spanning cysteine to phenylalanine, the CDR3 consists of 16 amino acids. Only CDR3 DNA remains: 48 bases, in frame from the first base. V is cut by 1 base and J by 2 bases, and the space between the germline ends is 12 bases. The clonotype originates from a human donor in good health (CMV status not recorded). Some clones in this sample may be carry-over from other donors' samples. Sequencing was done on a sample of PBMCs. The V gene is TRBV15 and the J gene is TRBJ1-5, with the D gene uncertain. The CDR3 has the sequence CATSRGTGGGNQPQHF. The sequence in DNA is TGTGCCACCAGCAGAGGGACGGGAGGCGGCAATCAGCCCCAGCATTTT.